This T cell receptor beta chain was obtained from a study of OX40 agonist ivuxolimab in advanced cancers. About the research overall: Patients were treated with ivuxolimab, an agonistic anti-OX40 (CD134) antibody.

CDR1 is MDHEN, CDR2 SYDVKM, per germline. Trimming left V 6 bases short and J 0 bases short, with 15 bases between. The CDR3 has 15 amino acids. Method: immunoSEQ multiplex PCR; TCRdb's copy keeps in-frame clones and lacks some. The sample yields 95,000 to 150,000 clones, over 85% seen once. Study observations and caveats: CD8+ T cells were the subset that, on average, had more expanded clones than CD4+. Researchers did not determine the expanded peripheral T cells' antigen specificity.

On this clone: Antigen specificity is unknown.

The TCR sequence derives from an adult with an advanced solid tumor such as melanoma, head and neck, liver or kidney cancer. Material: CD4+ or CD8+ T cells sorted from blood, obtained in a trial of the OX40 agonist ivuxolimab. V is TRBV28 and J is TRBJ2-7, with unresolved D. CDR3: CASRIQLTPSYEQYF. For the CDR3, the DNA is TGTGCCAGCAGGATACAACTAACACCCTCCTACGAGCAGTACTTC.